This is a list of T cell receptor beta chains from one sample in a study of shared clonotypes between healthy human individuals. Assay used: immunoSEQ multiplex PCR; TCRdb lists only in-frame clones, some missing. Counted here are a few million clones, nearly 97% occurring once; the ten biggest clones make up roughly 0.13%. Material: naive CD4+ T cells sorted from blood. These receptors were taken from a man younger than 30 in good health. The conserved cysteine and the conserved F or W are not part of the CDR3 here.

J | V | CDR3
TRBJ1-6 | TRBV7-2 | ASRWDRVVRSPLH
TRBJ1-2 | TRBV5-4 | ASSPMGRVYGYT
TRBJ1-5 | TRBV6-6 | ASGPPGSPNQPQH
TRBJ1-1 | TRBV19 | ASGENTEAF
TRBJ1-3 | TRBV28 | ASSLITGALSGNTIY
TRBJ2-5 | TRBV2 | ASISQRETQY
TRBJ2-7 | TRBV2 | ASSVQGSSYEQY
TRBJ1-1 | TRBV2 | ASSDSIGPGTEAF
TRBJ1-2 | TRBV27 | DPGGPSRGYT
TRBJ2-3 | TRBV5-1 | ASSFLAGTDTQY
TRBJ1-2 | TRBV30 | AWSRGQGGHGYT
TRBJ2-1 | TRBV5-6 | ASSQPGLAGTEQF
TRBJ2-1 | TRBV5-1 | ASSLDMGGSNEQF
TRBJ1-5 | TRBV5-8 | ASSLIGPPDQPQH
TRBJ1-1 | TRBV2 | ATTAGQNTEAF
TRBJ1-4 | TRBV4-1 | ASSQALMIEKLF
TRBJ1-6 | TRBV27 | ASTFGGRVYSPLH
TRBJ2-7 | TRBV10-3 | AISVSTLAGVSYEQY
TRBJ1-1 | TRBV6-6 | ATLLQNTEAF
TRBJ2-3 | TRBV6-1 | ASSEGGTSTDTQY
TRBJ1-1 | TRBV29-1 | SVGVRGQTPTEAF
TRBJ2-3 | TRBV10-3 | AISDLSLGTDTQY
TRBJ1-6 | TRBV4-3 | ASSQDWNSPLH
TRBJ2-3 | TRBV7-2 | ATSGQLTDTQY
TRBJ1-1 | TRBV5-1 | ASSSGDSLPNTEAF
TRBJ2-5 | TRBV7-8 | ASSGRAQETQY
TRBJ1-5 | TRBV27 | ASSHRNQPQH
TRBJ1-5 | TRBV27 | ASRLGVFQPQH
TRBJ2-5 | TRBV5-1 | ASSLSGGYQETQY
TRBJ2-3 | TRBV5-1 | ASSLAGEDTQY
TRBJ2-2 | TRBV2 | ASAGTYSSGELF
TRBJ1-6 | TRBV7-8 | ASSQPSGTDYNSPLH
TRBJ2-7 | TRBV19 | ASSPRTSGSGSYEQY
TRBJ1-1 | TRBV6-1 | ASSEIGNSGFYTEAF
TRBJ2-2 | TRBV7-6 | ASSYRTGGNTGELF
TRBJ1-4 | TRBV18 | ASSPGVDEKLF
TRBJ2-5 | TRBV6-1 | ASSVAFAGSAPTQY
TRBJ1-1 | TRBV28 | ASASPLGAENTEAF
TRBJ2-1 | TRBV6-1 | ASSLAGGLYEQF
TRBJ2-7 | TRBV30 | AWRKTGETYEQY
TRBJ1-2 | TRBV10-3 | AISELGLDGYT
TRBJ2-3 | TRBV5-1 | ASSLGGASTDTQY
TRBJ2-7 | TRBV18 | ASSPAFSYEQY
TRBJ1-5 | TRBV4-1 | ASSQSVGIYSNQPQH
TRBJ1-1 | TRBV21-1 | ASSKDGRGDTEAF
TRBJ2-5 | TRBV6-5 | ASSYSGQGWEQY